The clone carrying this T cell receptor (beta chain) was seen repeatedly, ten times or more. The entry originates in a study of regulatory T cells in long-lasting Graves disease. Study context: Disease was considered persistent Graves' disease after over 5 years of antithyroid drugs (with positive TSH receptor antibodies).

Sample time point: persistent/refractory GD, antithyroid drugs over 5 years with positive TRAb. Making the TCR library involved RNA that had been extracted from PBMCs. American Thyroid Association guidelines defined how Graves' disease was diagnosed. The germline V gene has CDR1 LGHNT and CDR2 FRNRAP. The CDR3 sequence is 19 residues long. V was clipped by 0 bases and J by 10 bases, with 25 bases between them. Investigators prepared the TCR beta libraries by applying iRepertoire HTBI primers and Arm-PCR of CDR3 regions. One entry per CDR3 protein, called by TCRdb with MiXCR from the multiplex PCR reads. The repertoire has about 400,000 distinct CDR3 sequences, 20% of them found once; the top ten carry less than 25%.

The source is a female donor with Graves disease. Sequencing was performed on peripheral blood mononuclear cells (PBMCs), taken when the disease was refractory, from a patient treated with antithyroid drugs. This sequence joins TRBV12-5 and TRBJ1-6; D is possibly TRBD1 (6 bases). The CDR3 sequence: CASGLVLRGTDGFTSPLHF. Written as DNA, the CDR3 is TGTGCTAGTGGTTTGGTACTAAGGGGGACCGACGGCTTCACATCACCCCTCCACTTT.